Following are 13 T cell receptor beta chains from one sample sequenced in a study of shared clonotypes between healthy human individuals. Assay used: immunoSEQ multiplex PCR; TCRdb lists only in-frame clones, some missing. This sample has approximately 2.3 million clones, with just over 90% found just once. What was sequenced was naive CD4+ T cells from PBMCs. As to subset: CD45RA+ positively selected. The receptors come from a man younger than 35 in good health. Some clones in this sample may be carry-over from other donors' samples.

This chain uses TRBV19 with TRBJ2-7; 7 nucleotides match TRBD1. The CDR3 spans 14 residues. The ends lost 6 bases at V and 3 bases at J; junction bases unmatched: 8. In germline, CDR1 is LNHDA, CDR2 SQIVND (reference sequence). CDR3 bases: TGTGCCAGTAGCGGTCAGACAGGGAACTACGAGCAGTACTTC. Protein product: CASSGQTGNYEQYF. Using reference TRBV19 and TRBJ2-7 for the parts outside the CDR3, the full variable domain is DGGITQSPKYLFRKEGQNVTLSCEQNLNHDAMYWYRQDPGQGLRLIYYSQIVNDFQKGDIAEGYSVSREKKESFPLTVTSAQKNPTAFYLCASSGQTGNYEQYFGPGTRLTVT.

V is TRBV19 and J is TRBJ2-3, with D possibly being TRBD1 or TRBD2 (6 bases each). The CDR3 extends over 16 amino acids. Trimming cost V 2 bases and J 0 bases, with 12 bases left between them. Germline CDR1 is LNHDA and CDR2 is SQIVND (reference sequence). The CDR3 loop reads CASSIWGARSTDTQYF. CDR3 coding DNA: TGTGCCAGTAGTATATGGGGGGCGCGGAGCACAGATACGCAGTATTTT.

J is TRBJ1-2 and V is TRBV30, with D possibly TRBD1 on 6 matching bases. This CDR3 region has 13 residues. Germline assignment: CDR1 GTSNPN and CDR2 SVGIG (reference sequence). The V and J ends lost 0 bases and 6 bases respectively, with 11 bases between them. CDR3 in DNA: TGTGCCTGGAGTGTACGGGGGGCGGATGGCTACACCTTC. Its protein is CAWSVRGADGYTF. The full variable domain, completed using reference TRBV30 and TRBJ1-2, is SQTIHQWPATLVQPVGSPLSLECTVEGTSNPNLYWYRQAAGRGLQLLFYSVGIGQISSEVPQNLSASRPQDRQFILSSKKLLLSDSGFYLCAWSVRGADGYTFGSGTRLTVV.

The chain uses TRBV21-1 and TRBJ1-1. TRBV21-1 is a listed pseudogene. The CDR3 is 15 amino acids. CDR3 bases: TGTGCCAGCAGCAAACGTCCCAGTGAGGTAGCTGAAGCTTTCTTT. This gives the protein CASSKRPSEVAEAFF.

On this clone: Other DNA sequences in the sample encode the same CDR3. This sequence joins TRBV18 and TRBJ1-1; no reliable D call. The CDR3 extends over 14 amino acids. The V end was cut by 6 bases, the J end by 2 bases, with 13 bases between. Germline CDR1 and CDR2: KGHSH and LQKENI. The DNA of the CDR3 is TGTGCCAGCTCCCCCCGAGGTGGAAACACTGAAGCTTTCTTT. Translating it yields CASSPRGGNTEAFF.

This clone occurred once. V gene TRBV28 combines with J gene TRBJ2-1; no clear D. V lost 2 bases to trimming and J lost 8 bases, with 4 bases between them. The CDR3 extends over 11 amino acids. CDR1 is MDHEN, CDR2 SYDVKM, per germline. In DNA, the CDR3 is TGTGCCAGCAGTTTAGACGATGAGCAGTTCTTC. This gives the protein CASSLDDEQFF.

This clone showed up just once. This rearrangement joins TRBV18 to TRBJ2-2; tentatively, D is TRBD2 (5 bases). Per the germline V gene, CDR1 is KGHSH and CDR2 is LQKENI. V lost 1 base and J lost 0, with 12 bases in between. The CDR3 length is 17 residues. The CDR3 region is CASSPLTRVTNTGELFF. The CDR3, as DNA: TGTGCCAGCTCACCACTCACGAGGGTTACGAACACCGGGGAGCTGTTTTTT.

The chain joins TRBV19 to TRBJ1-5; TRBD1 aligns across 9 bases. Germline assignment: CDR1 LNHDA and CDR2 SQIVND (reference sequence). The CDR3 loop spans 15 amino acids. Germline trimming cut 3 bases from V and 6 bases from J; bases unmatched to any gene: 6. CDR3 region: CASSIRDRAVQPQHF. The CDR3, as DNA: TGTGCCAGTAGTATCCGGGACAGGGCGGTTCAGCCCCAGCATTTT. The variable domain in full, completed from reference TRBV19 and TRBJ1-5, reads DGGITQSPKYLFRKEGQNVTLSCEQNLNHDAMYWYRQDPGQGLRLIYYSQIVNDFQKGDIAEGYSVSREKKESFPLTVTSAQKNPTAFYLCASSIRDRAVQPQHFGDGTRLSIL.

As for this clone: Within the sample, other DNA sequences also encode this same CDR3. DNA of the CDR3: TGCAGTCCCAGGGGGAACACTGAAGCTTTCTTT. Protein sequence: CSPRGNTEAFF. The chain links TRBV20-1 to TRBJ1-1; D is possibly TRBD1 (6 bases). Germline V lookup: CDR1 DFQATT, CDR2 SNEGSKA (reference sequence). With 8 bases removed from V and 1 base from J, the gap between germline ends came to 8 bases. This CDR3 is 11 amino acids long.

The chain uses TRBV7-9 and TRBJ2-3; D is unclear. V lost 2 bases to trimming and J lost 1 base, with 10 bases between them. Germline V lookup: CDR1 SEHNR, CDR2 FQNEAQ (reference sequence). The CDR3 runs to 15 residues. The chain's CDR3 is CASSLFGLRTDTQYF. CDR3 nucleotides: TGTGCCAGCAGCTTATTTGGGCTACGCACAGATACGCAGTATTTT.

The chain carries TRBV28 and TRBJ2-7, with a tentative D call TRBD1 (5 bases). Germline assignment: CDR1 MDHEN and CDR2 SYDVKM. V was shortened by 3 bases and J by 10 bases, with 13 bases between the two germline ends. This CDR3 region has 12 residues. The CDR3 bases are TGTGCCAGCAGTTTCAGGGCAGGGAAACAGTACTTC. This codes for CASSFRAGKQYF.

The chain joins TRBV10-2 to TRBJ2-1, with TRBD2 matching 10 bases. The CDR3 is made up of 16 amino acids. Per the germline V gene, CDR1 is WSHSY and CDR2 is SAAADI. V trimming: 2 bases; J trimming: 8 bases; junction bases outside the gene matches: 9. The CDR3 region has the DNA TGCGCCAGCAGTGAGCCATCTAGCGGGAGTCACGATGAGCAGTTCTTC. Amino acids: CASSEPSSGSHDEQFF.

The gene calls are TRBV18 and TRBJ1-2; 9 bases are a match to TRBD1. The CDR3 has 15 amino acids. Germline lookup yields CDR1 KGHSH and CDR2 LQKENI. Losses at the gene ends were 3 bases for V and 8 bases for J; bases not matched to a gene: 10. CDR3: CASSPIGGQGGGYTF. DNA for the CDR3: TGTGCCAGCTCACCCATCGGGGGACAGGGCGGGGGCTACACCTTC.